This TCR beta chain was obtained from a study of cytomegalovirus exposure and HLA in healthy donors. Trimming took off 3 bases at V and 2 bases at J, with 14 bases between the two ends. CDR1 and CDR2 (germline): MNHEY, SVGAGI. The CDR3 is made up of 15 amino acids. This clone was detected once. Here immunoSEQ multiplex PCR was the method, and the copy in TCRdb shows in-frame clones only, minus some. The table lists roughly 130,000 clones, 85% to 90% of them singletons, with just under 3% in the top ten. The sample taken for sequencing was PBMCs. The chain has TRBV6-5 and TRBJ2-7, with D possibly matching TRBD1 (5 bases). This receptor was obtained from a man between 18 and 29 years old in good health and CMV-seronegative. The DNA for the CDR3 is TGTGCCAGCAGTTATTCTACAGGTCAGGCCTACGAGCAGTACTTC. It specifies CASSYSTGQAYEQYF.